These 16 T cell receptor beta chains originate from one sample sequenced in a study of cytomegalovirus exposure and HLA in healthy donors. The PCR used 60 Vbeta and 13 Jbeta primers. Clones were sequenced by immunoSEQ multiplex PCR, and TCRdb holds only the in-frame ones, with some missing. This table holds 200,000 to 250,000 clones, over 75% found once. Sequencing was performed on PBMCs. These receptors were taken from a woman in her twenties or thirties in good health and CMV-seronegative.

The chain has TRBV2 and TRBJ1-2; 10 nucleotides align to TRBD1. The CDR3 runs 13 residues. The junction had 3 bases not matched to a gene; V was cut back by 5 bases and J by 6 bases. The germline V gene has CDR1 SNHLY and CDR2 FYNNEI. CDR3 DNA: TGTGCCAGCAGTCCGACAGGGGGCGATGGCTACACCTTC. Its protein product is CASSPTGGDGYTF.

The sample holds a few counts of this clone. This sequence joins TRBV5-1 and TRBJ1-2; 7 bases line up with TRBD1. V dropped 0 bases and J dropped 4; count of bases not matched to a gene: 6. Looked up from germline, CDR1 is SGHRS and CDR2 is YFSETQ. The CDR3 sequence is 15 residues long. This CDR3 is CASSLGQGLPYGYTF. The DNA of the CDR3 is TGCGCCAGCAGCTTGGGACAGGGCCTCCCCTATGGCTACACCTTC.

J is TRBJ1-1 and V is TRBV5-1; D perhaps matches TRBD1 (6 bases). The CDR3 extends over 15 amino acids. Trimming took 4 bases from V and 6 from J, leaving 19 bases between them. Germline V gene data show CDR1 as SGHRS and CDR2 as YFSETQ. CDR3 sequence: CASSPDRARGPEAFF. CDR3 coding DNA: TGCGCCAGCAGCCCCGATCGGGCCAGGGGTCCTGAAGCTTTCTTT.

The chain uses TRBV18 and TRBJ1-1, with TRBD1 matching 7 bases. Germline V gene data show CDR1 as KGHSH and CDR2 as LQKENI. The CDR3 contains 13 residues. Trimming removed 6 bases from V and 4 bases from J; junction bases left unmatched: 5. The CDR3 DNA reads TGTGCCAGCTCTCAGGGGGTTGGCACTGAAGCTTTCTTT. This gives the protein CASSQGVGTEAFF.

The V gene is TRBV5-6, the J gene TRBJ1-1, with TRBD1 as a possible D gene (6 bases). This CDR3 comprises 13 residues. The V gene lost 1 base and the J gene lost 7 bases, with 11 bases spanning the gap. Germline CDR1 and CDR2: SGHDT and YYEEEE. As DNA, the CDR3 is TGTGCCAGCAGCTTGTGGGGGCTGGGTGAAGCTTTCTTT. Its translation is CASSLWGLGEAFF.

This clone was found once. The chain couples TRBV2 to TRBJ2-5; 7 bases agree with TRBD1. The DNA end is a closer match to TRBJ2-7, so the J assignment may be wrong. CDR1 is SNHLY and CDR2 is FYNNEI in the germline V gene. The CDR3 spans 15 residues. CDR3 sequence: CASKTGVSRSYEQYF. The DNA of the CDR3 is TGTGCCAGCAAAACAGGGGTTAGTAGATCCTACGAGCAGTACTTC.

This chain joins TRBV4-2 and TRBJ2-1; 7 bases are a match to TRBD1. With V trimmed by 5 bases and J by 5 bases, 9 bases remained unmatched. Looked up from germline, CDR1 is LGHNA and CDR2 is YNFKEQ. The CDR3 sequence is 15 residues long. The CDR3 spells CASSVRGTDDNEQFF. In nucleotides, the CDR3 is TGTGCCAGCAGCGTCCGAGGGACAGACGACAATGAGCAGTTCTTC.

The V gene is TRBV7-9, the J gene TRBJ2-5, with 11 bases fitting TRBD2. Germline V gives CDR1 SEHNR, CDR2 FQNEAQ (reference sequence). This CDR3 is 15 amino acids long. Losses at the gene ends were 7 bases for V and 3 bases for J; bases not matched to a gene: 7. The CDR3, as DNA: TGTGCCAGCACCCATCGACTAGCGGGAAAAGAGACCCAGTACTTC. Translated: CASTHRLAGKETQYF.

In this sample, this clone turned up a few times. Different DNA sequences within this sample yield the same CDR3. The J gene is TRBJ1-2, the V gene TRBV2, with D unclear. Germline values: CDR1 SNHLY, CDR2 FYNNEI. Trimming took 1 base from V and 0 from J, leaving 9 bases between them. The CDR3 loop spans 15 amino acids. The CDR3 spells CASSEDRDPNYGYTF. CDR3 sequence (DNA): TGTGCCAGCAGTGAAGACAGAGACCCTAACTATGGCTACACCTTC.

The V gene is TRBV6-6, the J gene TRBJ1-3; D unclear. This CDR3 is built from 14 residues. Germline V gene lookup returns CDR1 MNHNY and CDR2 SVGAGI (reference sequence). V was pared by 5 bases and J by 0 bases, with 8 bases between. The CDR3 is CASSGPSSGNTIYF. The CDR3 DNA is TGTGCCAGCAGTGGTCCGAGCTCTGGAAACACCATATATTTT.

The sample holds a few counts of this clone. This chain connects TRBV5-1 to TRBJ1-1; D remains ambiguous. The CDR3 contains 14 residues. Germline assignment: CDR1 SGHRS and CDR2 YFSETQ. Trimming shortened V by 4 bases and J by 5 bases, and 15 bases separated the two germline ends. This CDR3 reads CASSPEGEVTEAFF. The CDR3 nucleotides read TGCGCCAGCAGCCCAGAAGGTGAGGTGACTGAAGCTTTCTTT.

V is TRBV2 and J is TRBJ2-7, with 9 bases identical to TRBD1. Germline V CDR1 and CDR2: SNHLY, FYNNEI. The V gene end was trimmed by 6 bases and the J gene end by 8 bases; junction bases not matched to a gene: 14. This CDR3 has 15 amino acids. The CDR3 sequence is CASSRDRVLEVKQYF. The CDR3 region has the DNA TGTGCCAGCAGCCGGGACAGGGTCTTGGAAGTGAAGCAGTACTTC.

V usage is TRBV5-1 and J usage is TRBJ2-7, with 11 positions matching TRBD2. This CDR3 has 16 amino acids. The germline CDR1 and CDR2 sequences are SGHRS and YFSETQ. The V segment lost 4 bases and the J segment 6 bases; nucleotides outside the gene matches: 12. This CDR3 is CASSPTQLAGAGEQYF. In nucleotides, the CDR3 is TGCGCCAGCAGCCCTACACAACTAGCGGGAGCGGGCGAGCAGTACTTC.

The chain joins TRBV7-2 to TRBJ1-1; D unclear. This CDR3 region has 14 residues. V was shortened by 1 base and J by 5 bases, with 11 bases between the two germline ends. Per germline, CDR1 SGHTA and CDR2 FQGNSA. DNA of the CDR3: TGTGCCAGCAGCTTAGTCCACGGGAGTACTGAAGCTTTCTTT. Translated: CASSLVHGSTEAFF.

The rearrangement uses TRBV16 and TRBJ1-2, with D tentatively TRBD1 (5 bases). The V and J ends lost 3 bases and 5 bases respectively, with 10 bases between them. The CDR3 length is 13 residues. Germline values: CDR1 KGHSY, CDR2 FQNENV. The CDR3 sequence: CASSHREGYGYTF. CDR3 DNA sequence: TGTGCCAGCAGCCACAGGGAAGGTTATGGCTACACCTTC.

The V and J genes are TRBV6-6 and TRBJ2-1; D is ambiguous. CDR1 and CDR2 from the germline V gene are MNHNY and SVGAGI (reference sequence). The CDR3 runs to 12 residues. V shed 6 bases and J shed 6 bases, with 9 bases lying between them. In DNA form, the CDR3 reads TGTGCCAGCAGAGTCCTCGGCAATGAGCAGTTCTTC. Its protein is CASRVLGNEQFF.